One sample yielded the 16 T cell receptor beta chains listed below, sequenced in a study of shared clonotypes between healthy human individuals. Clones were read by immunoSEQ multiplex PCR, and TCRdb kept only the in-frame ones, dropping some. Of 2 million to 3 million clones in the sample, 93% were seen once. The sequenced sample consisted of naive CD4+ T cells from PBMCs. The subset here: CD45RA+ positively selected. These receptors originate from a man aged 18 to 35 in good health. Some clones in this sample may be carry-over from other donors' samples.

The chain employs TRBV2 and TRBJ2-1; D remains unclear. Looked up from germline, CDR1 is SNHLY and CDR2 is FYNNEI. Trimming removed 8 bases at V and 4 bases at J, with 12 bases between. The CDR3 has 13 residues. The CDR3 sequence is CASGEHLYNEQFF. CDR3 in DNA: TGTGCCAGCGGGGAACACTTATACAATGAGCAGTTCTTC.

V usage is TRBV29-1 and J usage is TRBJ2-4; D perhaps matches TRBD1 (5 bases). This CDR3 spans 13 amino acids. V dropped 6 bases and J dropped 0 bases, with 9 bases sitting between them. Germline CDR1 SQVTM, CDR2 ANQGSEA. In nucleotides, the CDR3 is TGCAGCGTCCTGACAGTAGCCAAAAACATTCAGTACTTC. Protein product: CSVLTVAKNIQYF.

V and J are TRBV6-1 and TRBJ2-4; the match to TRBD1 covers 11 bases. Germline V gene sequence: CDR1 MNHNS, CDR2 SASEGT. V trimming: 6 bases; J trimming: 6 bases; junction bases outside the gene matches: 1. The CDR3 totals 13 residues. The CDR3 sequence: CASRGTGGNIQYF. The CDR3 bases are TGTGCCAGCAGGGGGACAGGGGGAAACATTCAGTACTTC.

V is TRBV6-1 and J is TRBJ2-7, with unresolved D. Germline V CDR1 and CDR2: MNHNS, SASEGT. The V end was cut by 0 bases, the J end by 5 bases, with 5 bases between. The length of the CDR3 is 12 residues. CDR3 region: CASSEAWDEQYF. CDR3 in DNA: TGTGCCAGCAGTGAAGCGTGGGACGAGCAGTACTTC.

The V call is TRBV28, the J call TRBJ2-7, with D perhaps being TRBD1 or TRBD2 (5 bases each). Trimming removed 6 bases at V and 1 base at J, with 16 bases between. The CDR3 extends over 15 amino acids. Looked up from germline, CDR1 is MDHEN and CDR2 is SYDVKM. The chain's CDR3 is CASSSRGAGSYEQYF. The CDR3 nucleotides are TGTGCCAGCAGCTCCCGAGGGGCAGGATCCTACGAGCAGTACTTC.

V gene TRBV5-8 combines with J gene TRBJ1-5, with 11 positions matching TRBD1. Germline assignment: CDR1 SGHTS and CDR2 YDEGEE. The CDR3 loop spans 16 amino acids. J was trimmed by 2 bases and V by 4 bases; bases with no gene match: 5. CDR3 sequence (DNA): TGTGCCAGCAGCGCGGGGACAGGGGGTGGCAATCAGCCCCAGCATTTT. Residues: CASSAGTGGGNQPQHF.

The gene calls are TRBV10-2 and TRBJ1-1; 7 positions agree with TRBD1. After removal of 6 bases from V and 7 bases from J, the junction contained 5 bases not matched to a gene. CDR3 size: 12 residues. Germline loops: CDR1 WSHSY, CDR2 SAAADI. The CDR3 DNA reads TGCGCCAGCAGCCAAGGACAGGATGAAGCTTTCTTT. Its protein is CASSQGQDEAFF.

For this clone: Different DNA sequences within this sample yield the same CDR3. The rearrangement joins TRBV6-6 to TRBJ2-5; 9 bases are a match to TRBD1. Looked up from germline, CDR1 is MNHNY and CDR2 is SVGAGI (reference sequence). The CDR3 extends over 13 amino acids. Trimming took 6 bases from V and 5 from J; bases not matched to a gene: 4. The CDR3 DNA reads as TGTGCCAGCAGCTCCGGGACAGGGGAGACCCAGTACTTC. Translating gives CASSSGTGETQYF.

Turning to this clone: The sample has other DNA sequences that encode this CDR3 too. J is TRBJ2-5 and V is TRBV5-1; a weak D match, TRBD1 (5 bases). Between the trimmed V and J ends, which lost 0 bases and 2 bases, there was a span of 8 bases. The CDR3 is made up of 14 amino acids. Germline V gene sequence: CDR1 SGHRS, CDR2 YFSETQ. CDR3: CASSLGQPQETQYF. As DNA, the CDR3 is TGCGCCAGCAGCTTGGGACAGCCACAAGAGACCCAGTACTTC.

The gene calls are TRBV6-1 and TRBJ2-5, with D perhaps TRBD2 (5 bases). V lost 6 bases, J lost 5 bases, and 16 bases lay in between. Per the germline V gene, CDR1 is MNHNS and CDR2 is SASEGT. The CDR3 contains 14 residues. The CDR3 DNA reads TGTGCCAGCAGATCCAGCGGCCCTGTTGAGACCCAGTACTTC. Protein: CASRSSGPVETQYF.

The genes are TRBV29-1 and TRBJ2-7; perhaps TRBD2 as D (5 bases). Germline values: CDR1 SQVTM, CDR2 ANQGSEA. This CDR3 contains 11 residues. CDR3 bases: TGCGCTGGAGGCCTGGTCTACGAGCAGTACTTC. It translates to CAGGLVYEQYF.

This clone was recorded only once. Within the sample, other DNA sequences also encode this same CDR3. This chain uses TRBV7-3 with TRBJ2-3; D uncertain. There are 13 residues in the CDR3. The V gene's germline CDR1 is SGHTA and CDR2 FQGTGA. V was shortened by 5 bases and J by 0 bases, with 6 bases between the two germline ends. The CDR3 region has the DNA TGTGCCAGCAGCCGTGCTAGCACAGATACGCAGTATTTT. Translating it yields CASSRASTDTQYF.

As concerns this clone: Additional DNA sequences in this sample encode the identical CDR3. The CDR3 spells CASSLRGNTEAFF. The CDR3 nucleotides are TGTGCCAGCAGCCTCAGGGGGAACACTGAAGCTTTCTTT. The chain carries TRBV7-9 and TRBJ1-1; weak D call: TRBD1 (6 bases). The CDR3 totals 13 residues. Between the trimmed V and J ends, which lost 5 bases and 1 base, there was a span of 8 bases. The germline gives CDR1 SEHNR, CDR2 FQNEAQ (reference sequence).

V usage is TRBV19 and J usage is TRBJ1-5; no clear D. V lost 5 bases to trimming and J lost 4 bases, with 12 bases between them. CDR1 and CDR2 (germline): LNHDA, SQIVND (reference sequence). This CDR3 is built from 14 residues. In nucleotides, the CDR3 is TGTGCCAGTAGTCCCGGGCTATTAAATCAGCCCCAGCATTTT. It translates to CASSPGLLNQPQHF.

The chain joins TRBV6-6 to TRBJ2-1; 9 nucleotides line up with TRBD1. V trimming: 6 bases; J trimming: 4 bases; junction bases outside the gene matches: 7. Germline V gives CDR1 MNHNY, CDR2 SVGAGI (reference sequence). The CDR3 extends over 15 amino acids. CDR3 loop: CASSGQGPSYNEQFF. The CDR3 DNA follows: TGTGCCAGCAGCGGACAGGGGCCATCTTACAATGAGCAGTTCTTC.

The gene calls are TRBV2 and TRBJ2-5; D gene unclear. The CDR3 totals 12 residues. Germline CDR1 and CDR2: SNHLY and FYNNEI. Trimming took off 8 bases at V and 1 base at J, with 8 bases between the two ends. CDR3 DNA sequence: TGTGCCAGCGGATGGGTCCAAGAGACCCAGTACTTC. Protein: CASGWVQETQYF.